Shown below are 5 T cell receptor beta chains from a single sample sequenced in a study of cytomegalovirus exposure and HLA in healthy donors. A multiplex PCR was run with 60 Vbeta primers and 13 Jbeta primers. Some clones are missing from TCRdb's copy, which holds only in-frame ones; the method was immunoSEQ multiplex PCR. The sample has about 160,000 clones, about 80% seen once; the top ten hold about 1.4%. Source material: PBMCs. The receptors stem from a girl aged 5-17 years in good health and CMV-seropositive.

This clone has only one observation. V usage is TRBV6-6 and J usage is TRBJ1-5; D gene unclear. CDR3 length: 14 residues. Germline assignment: CDR1 MNHNY and CDR2 SVGAGI (reference sequence). V lost 0 bases, J lost 5 bases, and 8 bases lay in between. DNA for the CDR3: TGTGCCAGCAGTTACTCGCGGATCGATCAGCCCCAGCATTTT. It is translated as CASSYSRIDQPQHF.

The CDR3 DNA reads as TGTGCCAGTAGTATCAACTTTGGCCTGGGACTAGCGGGAGGATTGGCTTTCAATGAGCAGTTCTTC. Its translation: CASSINFGLGLAGGLAFNEQFF. The gene calls are TRBV19 and TRBJ2-1; 15 bases are a match to TRBD2. The CDR3 is made up of 22 amino acids. The germline V gene encodes CDR1 LNHDA and CDR2 SQIVND (reference sequence). The J segment lost 6 bases and the V segment lost 3 bases, leaving 21 bases of the junction unmatched. The entire variable domain, with the rest obtained from reference TRBV19 and TRBJ2-1, is as follows: DGGITQSPKYLFRKEGQNVTLSCEQNLNHDAMYWYRQDPGQGLRLIYYSQIVNDFQKGDIAEGYSVSREKKESFPLTVTSAQKNPTAFYLCASSINFGLGLAGGLAFNEQFFGPGTRLTVL.

The chain recombines TRBV7-9 with TRBJ2-7, with 8 bases identical to TRBD2. Trimming took 3 bases from V and 3 from J; bases not matched to a gene: 13. This CDR3 has 17 residues. Germline-derived CDR1 and CDR2 are SEHNR and FQNEAQ (reference sequence). CDR3 amino acids: CASSFPGKGLDFYEQYF. CDR3 DNA: TGTGCCAGCAGCTTTCCCGGCAAGGGACTAGACTTCTACGAGCAGTACTTC.

This clone was seen once. The gene calls are TRBV30 and TRBJ2-1; TRBD2 matches 8 bases. V lost 0 bases to trimming and J lost 5 bases; unmatched junction nucleotides: 9. CDR3 length: 16 amino acids. Germline V lookup: CDR1 GTSNPN, CDR2 SVGIG (reference sequence). The CDR3 region is CAWSVRGAGAHNEQFF. Here the CDR3 DNA reads TGTGCCTGGAGTGTAAGAGGAGCGGGGGCCCACAATGAGCAGTTCTTC.

This clone was seen a few times. This chain uses TRBV7-2 with TRBJ1-4; no definite D call. The CDR3 runs 14 residues. Deletions cut 3 bases from V and 5 bases from J, with 10 bases between. Per germline, CDR1 SGHTA and CDR2 FQGNSA. The CDR3 loop is CASSFGGGNEKLFF. The CDR3, as DNA: TGTGCCAGCAGCTTTGGCGGCGGGAATGAAAAACTGTTTTTT.